This TCR beta chain is drawn from a study of T cell responses to AZD1222 COVID-19 vaccine (dated by TCRdb to about 2021). A note on the overall study: Because spike-specific TCR depth and breadth did not differ between the two schedules, AZD1222 recipients who got a second dose at roughly 4 weeks were pooled with those who got a second dose at roughly 12 weeks. Enrollment into the trials was organized by age into subgroups of 18-55, 56-69 and 70-plus years, and those subgroups contained approximately 160, 26 and 62 TCR-sequenced participants, respectively. TCR sequencing covered roughly 230 trial participants: roughly 200 given two doses of AZD1222 and about 26 given two doses of MenACWY control vaccine.

Points on this clone: Its antigen is currently not known. Base qualities are missing; no much larger clone stands one base away.

The CDR3 regions of human TCRbeta chains were subjected to immunosequencing. Per the source publication's procedure: TCRs in the repertoires were matched against a reference library of SARS-CoV-2-specific TCRs that had been generated with the MIRA antigen-specificity platform. Breadth was defined as the fraction of unique TCRs that were SARS-CoV-2-associated, and depth was defined as the fraction of total T cells that were SARS-CoV-2-associated. Using the MIRA data, each spike-specific TCR was assigned both to the spike region to which the TCR was reactive and to a CD4 or CD8 class. Log10-transformed breadth and depth values were compared by one-way ANOVA with Sidak's multiple comparisons tests. TCRdb took this table from immuneACCESS and kept in-frame rearrangements with V and J called. Such tables lack part of the clones; where checked against another copy, unresolved V genes explain under half of the gap, and the rest is unexplained. V, J and clone size reflect that table, while D and trimming were determined from the DNA. This sample gives about 100,000 clones in total; 87% of them show up just once. The leading ten clones occupy around a sixth of the sample.

The CDR3 runs 12 amino acids, cysteine and phenylalanine included. The retained sequence is limited to the CDR3, 36 bases, with the frame set at the first base. CDR1 and CDR2 are read off the germline V gene (reference sequence) as WNHNN and SYGVQD. Between the V and J ends, shortened by 5 bases and 7 bases respectively, the junction contains 9 bases. The sample's time point label is to be understood as: baseline before first vaccination. Samples from vaccinated people were obtained from the UK trials COV001 and COV002, which included a single-blind randomized controlled phase 2/3 trial of AZD1222 (ChAdOx1 nCoV-19) in healthy adults. Trial participant PBMC samples were collected at day 0 and day 28 after the second dose for TCRbeta chain sequencing. What the research found in general, with its limitations: Most participants were white British and females outnumbered males, and the authors suggested that clonal diversity may have been underestimated. Nearly half of unique spike-specific TCRs reportedly recognized epitopes outside regions mutated in the B.1.351 and B.1.1.7 variants. Because no day 14 peak-response samples were available, repertoires were characterized only after the peak T cell response. The 56-69-year group was small, and its depth increase did not reach significance, likely because of low power. After two AZD1222 doses, spike-specific TCR breadth and depth were significantly higher than at day 0 and than in MenACWY recipients. CD4 TCRs associated with the vaccine covered the entire spike protein, and the dominant responses were in regions 160-218 and 743-854. Conclusions about previously exposed vaccinees were limited because only 5 or 6 AZD1222 recipients were SARS-CoV-2 seropositive at baseline.

The sequences come from peripheral blood, collected on day 0 of AZD1222 vaccination. The sequence is built from TRBV10-1 and TRBJ2-1; the D gene is unclear. The TCR originated in an adult in good health. The DNA reads TGCGCCAGCAGTCCGAATTGGAATGAGCAGTTCTTC. Its amino acids are CASSPNWNEQFF.